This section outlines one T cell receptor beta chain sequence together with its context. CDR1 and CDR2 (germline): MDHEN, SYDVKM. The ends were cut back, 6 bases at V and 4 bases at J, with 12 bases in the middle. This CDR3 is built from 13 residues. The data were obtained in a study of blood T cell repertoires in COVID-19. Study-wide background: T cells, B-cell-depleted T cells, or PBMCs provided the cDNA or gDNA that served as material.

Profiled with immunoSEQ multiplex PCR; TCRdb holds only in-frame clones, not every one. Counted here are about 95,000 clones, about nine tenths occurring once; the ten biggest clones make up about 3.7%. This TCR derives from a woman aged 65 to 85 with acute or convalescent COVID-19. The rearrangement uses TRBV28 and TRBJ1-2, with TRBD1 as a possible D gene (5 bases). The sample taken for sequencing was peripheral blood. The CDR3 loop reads CASRSGLTYGYTF. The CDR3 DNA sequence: TGTGCCAGCAGGTCGGGACTGACCTATGGCTACACCTTC.